This record covers a single TCR beta chain. The antigen remains undetermined. PCR amplification relied on 60 Vbeta primers (plus 13 Jbeta primers). Libraries were prepared by immunoSEQ multiplex PCR; TCRdb keeps only in-frame clonotypes and omits some of them. The sample contains a few hundred thousand clones, 80% to 90% of which appear only once. These data belong to a study of cytomegalovirus exposure and HLA in healthy donors. Findings of the study overall: Among TCR beta chains, those listed as cytomegalovirus-associated numbered fewer than 200. Being productive about 87% or about 30% of the time was typical of most TCR beta V segments in an earlier analysis. Reportedly, cytomegalovirus status was diagnosed with high sensitivity and specificity.

At collection, donors were nominally healthy, but unrecorded immune exposures were probable. The CDR3 length is 14 residues. Germline V gene sequence: CDR1 SGHRS, CDR2 YFSETQ. V lost 0 bases and J 10 bases, leaving 14 bases between the germline ends. The TCR sequence derives from a woman between 18 and 29 years old in good health and CMV-seronegative. The sequencing input was PBMCs. The J gene is TRBJ2-1, the V gene TRBV5-1; D is possibly TRBD1 (7 bases). The CDR3 nucleotides are TGCGCCAGCAGCTTGGGACTAGGGGGCCCAGAGCAGTTCTTC. It codes for CASSLGLGGPEQFF.